Following are 30 T cell receptor beta chains from one sample sequenced in a study of T-cell reconstitution after alpha-beta-depleted transplantation in children. The library targeted TCRbeta and was prepared with unique molecular identifiers. One entry per CDR3 protein results from TCRdb running MiXCR on the PCR reads. This sample has around 87,000 distinct CDR3 sequences; 7.5% to 9.5% occur once, and the top ten carry 6.9%. The material was PBMCs from the stem cell graft donor, obtained from the stem cell graft. Receptors were obtained from a human donor who donated a stem cell graft to a child with congenital amegakaryocytic thrombocytopenia.

This clonotype has a count of ten or more. The chain uses TRBV5-1 and TRBJ2-6, with a weak D call TRBD1 (6 bases). V lost 4 bases, J lost 1 base, and 9 bases lay in between. Germline CDR1 SGHRS, CDR2 YFSETQ. The CDR3 is made up of 15 amino acids. CDR3 in DNA: TGCGCCAGCAGCCCGGGACATTCTGGGGCCAACGTCCTGACTTTC. Translating gives CASSPGHSGANVLTF.

The chain's CDR3 is CASSSGGGYSEQYF. In DNA form, the CDR3 reads TGCGCCAGCAGCTCCGGGGGGGGGTATTCCGAGCAGTACTTC. This rearrangement joins TRBV5-1 to TRBJ2-7; 8 bases agree with TRBD2. Germline lookup yields CDR1 SGHRS and CDR2 YFSETQ. This CDR3 has 14 residues. Trimming took 3 bases from V and 6 from J; bases not matched to a gene: 8.

This clonotype was picked up many times. This chain's CDR3 is CASRSEYYGYTF. CDR3 nucleotide sequence: TGTGCCAGCAGATCAGAGTACTATGGCTACACCTTC. The rearrangement uses TRBV12-3 or TRBV12-4 and TRBJ1-2, with D unresolved. This CDR3 comprises 12 residues. With 6 bases removed from V and 3 bases from J, the gap between germline ends came to 8 bases.

The table lists this clonotype with many counts. The chain recombines TRBV7-9 with TRBJ2-1, with D possibly being TRBD2 (5 bases). In germline, CDR1 is SEHNR, CDR2 FQNEAQ (reference sequence). V lost 1 base and J 5 bases, leaving 9 bases between the germline ends. The CDR3 runs to 14 residues. The CDR3, as DNA: TGTGCCAGCAGCTTAGTAGGAGGCGACAATGAGCAGTTCTTC. It encodes CASSLVGGDNEQFF.

This clonotype has ten or more counts. The rearrangement uses TRBV24-1 and TRBJ1-5, with D uncertain. Deletions cut 9 bases from V and 9 bases from J, with 8 bases between. This CDR3 spans 10 amino acids. The germline gives CDR1 KGHDR, CDR2 SFDVKD. CDR3 sequence reads: CATGRTPQHF. The CDR3 nucleotides are TGTGCCACCGGGAGGACGCCCCAGCATTTT.

This clonotype was counted at least ten times. This chain joins TRBV7-9 and TRBJ2-1; D is uncertain. The CDR3 spans 11 residues. Germline V gene sequence: CDR1 SEHNR, CDR2 FQNEAQ (reference sequence). V was cut by 5 bases and J by 10 bases, with 9 bases left in between. The chain's CDR3 is CASSPRPEQFF. Here the CDR3 DNA reads TGTGCCAGCAGCCCTCGACCCGAGCAGTTCTTC. The complete variable domain, with remaining parts taken from reference TRBV7-9 and TRBJ2-1, reads DTGVSQNPRHKITKRGQNVTFRCDPISEHNRLYWYRQTLGQGPEFLTYFQNEAQLEKSRLLSDRFSAERPKGSFSTLEIQRTEQGDSAMYLCASSPRPEQFFGPGTRLTVL.

This clonotype was counted many times. The CDR3 region is CASSLEGSSGELFF. The CDR3 DNA is TGTGCCAGCAGCTTAGAGGGGAGTTCCGGGGAGCTGTTTTTT. The chain employs TRBV7-2 and TRBJ2-2; TRBD1 or TRBD2 may be the D gene (5 bases each). The CDR3 is 14 amino acids. Germline V gene sequence: CDR1 SGHTA, CDR2 FQGNSA. Trimming removed 1 base from V and 6 bases from J, with 9 bases in between. The variable domain in full, with the rest retrieved from reference TRBV7-2 and TRBJ2-2, is GAGVSQSPSNKVTEKGKDVELRCDPISGHTALYWYRQSLGQGLEFLIYFQGNSAPDKSGLPSDRFSAERTGGSVSTLTIQRTQQEDSAVYLCASSLEGSSGELFFGEGSRLTVL.

This clonotype showed up many times. V is TRBV7-2 and J is TRBJ1-4; D gene ambiguous. Germline-derived CDR1 and CDR2 are SGHTA and FQGNSA. The CDR3 spans 14 residues. V was trimmed by 6 bases and J by 3 bases, leaving 11 bases between them. The CDR3 is CASRRAGANEKLFF. CDR3 sequence (DNA): TGTGCCAGCAGGCGAGCAGGAGCTAATGAAAAACTGTTTTTT.

This clonotype showed up just a few times. This chain joins TRBV5-4 and TRBJ2-2; D is possibly TRBD2 (6 bases). The V gene's germline CDR1 is SGHNT and CDR2 YYREEE (reference sequence). V was trimmed by 4 bases and J by 6 bases, leaving 13 bases between them. The CDR3 length is 14 residues. CDR3 protein: CASSPEEGPGELFF. The CDR3 DNA sequence: TGTGCCAGCAGCCCCGAGGAGGGCCCCGGGGAGCTGTTTTTT.

This clonotype was seen at least ten times. The chain combines TRBV29-1 with TRBJ2-6; D remains unclear. This CDR3 has 16 residues. Trimming stripped 0 bases from V and 0 bases from J, with 9 bases between. The germline CDR1 and CDR2 sequences are SQVTM and ANQGSEA. The CDR3 region is CSVEDLAASGANVLTF. The DNA of the CDR3 is TGCAGCGTTGAAGATCTGGCAGCCTCTGGGGCCAACGTCCTGACTTTC.

This clonotype showed up many times. The V and J genes are TRBV12-3 or TRBV12-4 and TRBJ2-2; D is unclear. This CDR3 comprises 13 residues. Between the trimmed V and J ends, which lost 7 bases and 4 bases, there was a span of 10 bases. The CDR3 here is CASNPRGTGELFF. The CDR3 DNA reads as TGTGCCAGCAACCCGAGAGGCACCGGGGAGCTGTTTTTT.

V is TRBV5-1 and J is TRBJ2-2; 11 nucleotides align to TRBD2. The CDR3 spans 17 residues. CDR1 and CDR2 from the germline V gene are SGHRS and YFSETQ. V lost 2 bases to trimming and J lost 4 bases; unmatched junction nucleotides: 7. The CDR3 sequence: CASSFRRLAGSTGELFF. The DNA for the CDR3 is TGCGCCAGCAGCTTCAGGAGACTAGCGGGGAGCACCGGGGAGCTGTTTTTT. The whole variable domain, filled in from reference TRBV5-1 and TRBJ2-2, reads KAGVTQTPRYLIKTRGQQVTLSCSPISGHRSVSWYQQTPGQGLQFLFEYFSETQRNKGNFPGRFSGRQFSNSRSEMNVSTLELGDSALYLCASSFRRLAGSTGELFFGEGSRLTVL.

This clonotype was seen ten or more times. This chain joins TRBV10-3 and TRBJ2-1; D is perhaps TRBD2 (5 bases). CDR3 size: 16 residues. The ends were cut back, 0 bases at V and 7 bases at J, with 16 bases in the middle. From germline, CDR1 is ENHRY and CDR2 SYGVKD. CDR3 coding DNA: TGTGCCATCAGTGAGTCACAATACTCTCGAGGGAATGAGCAGTTCTTC. Amino acids: CAISESQYSRGNEQFF.

There are many counts of this clonotype. The chain links TRBV3-2 to TRBJ2-3; TRBD2, the table's D call, was not compared with the DNA. TRBV3-2 is designated a pseudogene. The CDR3 consists of 18 residues. This CDR3 reads CASSQGGLAVSSTDTQYF. As DNA, the CDR3 is TGTGCCAGCAGCCAAGGAGGACTAGCAGTATCTAGCACAGATACGCAGTATTTT.

By sample share, this clonotype is medium-sized. The chain uses TRBV5-1 and TRBJ2-1; 13 bases align to TRBD2. The V and J ends lost 6 bases and 5 bases, in that order; junction bases with no gene match: 5. The CDR3 has 15 residues. The germline CDR1 and CDR2 sequences are SGHRS and YFSETQ. CDR3: CASILGTSGDNEQFF. The CDR3 DNA reads as TGCGCCAGCATCCTGGGGACTAGCGGGGACAATGAGCAGTTCTTC.

This clonotype was seen many times. The chain uses TRBV5-4 and TRBJ2-1, with 7 bases matching TRBD1. The junction had 5 bases not matched to a gene; V was cut back by 4 bases and J by 4 bases. Germline V gene data show CDR1 as SGHNT and CDR2 as YYREEE (reference sequence). This CDR3 has 14 amino acids. The DNA of the CDR3 is TGTGCCAGCAGCACGCCGGGACAGTACAATGAGCAGTTCTTC. It specifies CASSTPGQYNEQFF.

In its sample, this clonotype was seen many times. V usage is TRBV7-9 and J usage is TRBJ1-3; D is undetermined. Trimming pared 8 bases from V and 7 bases from J, leaving 6 bases between. Germline V lookup: CDR1 SEHNR, CDR2 FQNEAQ (reference sequence). CDR3 size: 10 residues. CDR3 coding DNA: TGTGCCAGCGGTCGCAACACCATATATTTT. Translating gives CASGRNTIYF. Together with reference TRBV7-9 and TRBJ1-3, the CDR3 gives the full variable domain: DTGVSQNPRHKITKRGQNVTFRCDPISEHNRLYWYRQTLGQGPEFLTYFQNEAQLEKSRLLSDRFSAERPKGSFSTLEIQRTEQGDSAMYLCASGRNTIYFGEGSWLTVV.

This clonotype was found many times. The chain joins TRBV15 to TRBJ2-6, with no clear D. The CDR3 spans 14 residues. Trimming left V 8 bases short and J 0 bases short, with 8 bases between. Germline CDR1 reads LNHNV; CDR2 reads YYDKDF (reference sequence). The CDR3 loop reads CATGAFSGANVLTF. The CDR3 region has the DNA TGTGCCACCGGCGCCTTCTCTGGGGCCAACGTCCTGACTTTC.

This chain joins TRBV5-1 and TRBJ1-6; 10 bases agree with TRBD1. V was pared by 0 bases and J by 10 bases, with 4 bases of the junction left unmatched. Germline assignment: CDR1 SGHRS and CDR2 YFSETQ. CDR3 length: 15 amino acids. DNA of the CDR3: TGCGCCAGCAGCTTGGCCGGGACAGGGGAGTCACCCCTCCACTTT. Encoded protein: CASSLAGTGESPLHF.

The sample holds a few counts of this clonotype. The rearrangement joins TRBV9 to TRBJ2-1; D is uncertain. V was pared by 3 bases and J by 2 bases, with 9 bases between. The V gene's germline CDR1 is SGDLS and CDR2 YYNGEE. The CDR3 is 14 amino acids. As DNA, the CDR3 is TGTGCCAGCAGCGAGAAAGGTACCTACAATGAGCAGTTCTTC. Amino acids: CASSEKGTYNEQFF.

This clonotype has only a few counts. CDR3 DNA: TGCAGTGCTATCACAGCCTACTACATGAACACTGAAGCTTTCTTT. Amino acids: CSAITAYYMNTEAFF. The J gene is TRBJ1-1, the V gene TRBV20-1; D unclear. CDR1 DFQATT and CDR2 SNEGSKA come from the germline V gene (reference sequence). This CDR3 comprises 15 residues. V was shortened by 4 bases and J by 0 bases, with 15 bases between the two germline ends.

This clonotype has a count of ten or more. The chain couples TRBV7-2 to TRBJ2-3; a weak D match, TRBD1 (5 bases). Trimming shortened V by 3 bases and J by 2 bases, and 15 bases separated the two germline ends. CDR3 size: 16 residues. The germline V gene has CDR1 SGHTA and CDR2 FQGNSA. The CDR3 is CASSLGPGPDTDTQYF. CDR3 DNA sequence: TGTGCCAGCAGCTTGGGGCCCGGGCCAGACACAGATACGCAGTATTTT.

This clonotype came up many times. The rearrangement links TRBV12-3 or TRBV12-4 to TRBJ1-6; D not resolved. The V and J ends lost 3 bases and 5 bases respectively, with 8 bases between them. This CDR3 is built from 14 residues. The CDR3: CASSFGQNNSPLHF. Here the CDR3 DNA reads TGTGCCAGCAGTTTCGGTCAAAATAATTCACCCCTCCACTTT.

This clonotype has just a few counts. A much larger clonotype is one base distant, so this may be a read error. The chain uses TRBV20-1 and TRBJ2-4; D ambiguous. This CDR3 has 14 amino acids. Germline V gives CDR1 DFQATT, CDR2 SNEGSKA (reference sequence). The chain's CDR3 is CSAHNDRAKNSQYF. CDR3 sequence (DNA): TGCAGTGCTCACAACGACCGGGCCAAAAACAGTCAGTACTTC.

This clonotype was counted many times. The chain employs TRBV12-3 or TRBV12-4 and TRBJ1-1; no clear D. CDR3 length: 11 amino acids. Trimming left V 2 bases short and J 5 bases short, with 3 bases between. CDR3 DNA: TGTGCCAGCAGTTTAAGTACTGAAGCTTTCTTT. Translating it yields CASSLSTEAFF.

This clonotype came up a few times. The genes are TRBV2 and TRBJ2-1; TRBD2 matches at 7 bases. CDR3 length: 15 residues. V shed 6 bases, J shed 0 bases, and the junction held 5 bases outside the gene matches. Germline values: CDR1 SNHLY, CDR2 FYNNEI. The DNA of the CDR3 is TGTGCCAGCAGGGGGGGGGGTCCCTCCTACAATGAGCAGTTCTTC. It yields the protein CASRGGGPSYNEQFF.

This clonotype has at least ten counts. The chain employs TRBV7-9 and TRBJ2-1; D ambiguous. V was cut by 1 base and J by 9 bases, with 13 bases left in between. This CDR3 is built from 14 residues. CDR1 SEHNR and CDR2 FQNEAQ come from the germline V gene (reference sequence). Here the CDR3 reads CASSLGLSVAEQFF. The CDR3 region has the DNA TGTGCCAGCAGCTTAGGACTCTCCGTGGCTGAGCAGTTCTTC.

This clonotype was seen at least ten times. The chain joins TRBV5-1 to TRBJ1-2, with 7 bases that match TRBD1. The CDR3 totals 17 residues. CDR1 and CDR2 (germline): SGHRS, YFSETQ. J lost 8 bases, V lost 4 bases, and 20 bases had no gene match. The CDR3 is CASSPGQPAGELGGYTF. The CDR3 coding sequence is TGCGCCAGCAGCCCGGGACAGCCCGCGGGAGAGTTGGGCGGCTACACCTTC.

In this sample, this clonotype turned up many times. The chain combines TRBV11-2 with TRBJ1-2; no firm D call. The length of the CDR3 is 12 residues. V lost 0 bases and J 6 bases, leaving 5 bases between the germline ends. Germline CDR1 and CDR2: SGHAT and FQNNGV. The CDR3 nucleotides are TGTGCCAGCAGCTTAGAGACTCATGGCTACACCTTC. Its translation: CASSLETHGYTF.

This clonotype appeared many times. The genes are TRBV12-3 or TRBV12-4 and TRBJ2-5; 10 bases fit TRBD2. This CDR3 is 14 amino acids long. After removal of 3 bases from V and 3 bases from J, the junction contained 1 base not matched to a gene. CDR3 protein: CASSFSGGKETQYF. CDR3 nucleotide sequence: TGTGCCAGCAGTTTTAGCGGGGGGAAAGAGACCCAGTACTTC.